What follows is one T cell receptor beta chain and its context. At the DNA level, this CDR3 is encoded by other sequences in the same sample as well. CDR3 length: 15 residues. The ends lost 4 bases at V and 2 bases at J; junction bases unmatched: 3. Germline CDR1 and CDR2: KGHSH and LQKENI. The data stem from a study of blood T cell repertoires in COVID-19. Overall study context: The United States, Italy and Spain were the sources of the acute and convalescent COVID-19 samples. T cells, B-cell-depleted T cells, or PBMCs provided the cDNA or gDNA that served as material.

Source study methods: Cell counts per sample came from amplifying reference gene primers. Measured with immunoSEQ multiplex PCR; TCRdb has only the in-frame clones, and not every one. V, J and clone size were drawn from that table, and D and trimming were deduced from the DNA. Among some 240,000 clones, around 87% were seen once, and the ten largest hold 7.2%. This TCR was sampled from a man aged 55 to 70 who had recovered from COVID-19. Sequences were obtained from peripheral blood. The chain employs TRBV18 and TRBJ1-5, with TRBD1 identical over 9 bases. Here the CDR3 reads CASSLTGGGNQPQHF. The CDR3 bases are TGTGCCAGCTCACTGACAGGGGGTGGCAATCAGCCCCAGCATTTT.